This TCR beta chain came from a study of Graves' ophthalmopathy and Graves' hyperthyroidism. V gave up 3 bases and J gave up 0 bases, with 10 bases separating them. CDR1 and CDR2 from the germline V gene are SGDLS and YYNGEE. The CDR3 consists of 15 residues. Amplified material comprised TCR beta CDR3 regions derived from RNA transcripts. First-round RT-PCR employed HTBI primers, with a second-round multiplex PCR after it. TCRdb re-derived calls from the multiplex PCR reads in MiXCR, one entry per CDR3 protein. The repertoire holds 660,000 or so distinct CDR3 sequences, with 35% to 50% as singletons. What supplied the PBMCs was 7.5 to 10 ml of fresh peripheral blood.

The TCR was taken from an adult man with Graves' ophthalmopathy. Sequenced: peripheral blood. The chain carries TRBV9 and TRBJ1-3; tentative D call: TRBD1 (6 bases). CDR3 amino acids: CASSAGQFSGNTIYF. The DNA of the CDR3 is TGTGCCAGCAGCGCGGGACAATTCTCTGGAAACACCATATATTTT.